This TCR beta chain originates from a study of post-analysis software for immune sequencing data. This CDR3 has 16 amino acids. Germline lookup yields CDR1 SEHNR and CDR2 FQNEAQ (reference sequence). V lost 8 bases, J lost 0 bases, and 11 bases stayed unmatched. Notes on the study in general: In multiple sclerosis, normalized Chao1 diversity was significantly below that of controls.

Tagging with unique molecular identifiers was a feature of the TCR beta cDNA libraries. T cells numbering roughly 0.95 to 11 million gave rise to roughly 0.5 million cDNA molecules. MiXCR, run by TCRdb on the PCR reads, gives a single entry per CDR3 protein. Of around 160,000 distinct CDR3 sequences detected, around 36% appear once; the ten largest clones hold under 30%. About this clonotype itself: What it binds is unknown.

V is TRBV7-9 and J is TRBJ2-3; 7 bases are a match to TRBD1. The material sequenced was blood, taken after autologous hematopoietic stem cell transplantation. The receptor was derived from a girl aged 5 to 17 with multiple sclerosis. CDR3 in amino acids: CASHGNTRGSTDTQYF. CDR3 nucleotide sequence: TGTGCCAGCCACGGCAACACCAGGGGGAGCACAGATACGCAGTATTTT.